This TCR beta chain is drawn from a study of cytomegalovirus exposure and HLA in healthy donors. Overall study results and limits: A later analysis found TCR association rates differed by HLA locus, highest for DRB1 and lowest for HLA-C. In a later analysis, TCR beta V- and J-gene trimming was associated with a missense DCLRE1C variant.

Germline CDR1 SGDLS, CDR2 YYNGEE. V shed 0 bases and J shed 4 bases, with 16 bases lying between them. The CDR3 spans 16 residues. About this clone: The antigen is undetermined.

In the PCR, 60 Vbeta and 13 Jbeta primers were used. Clones were read by immunoSEQ multiplex PCR, and TCRdb kept only the in-frame ones, dropping some. The specimen's table records tens of thousands of clones. The specimen was PBMCs. J is TRBJ1-1 and V is TRBV9; D gene unclear. This TCR was recovered from a male donor in good health and CMV-seronegative. The CDR3 DNA reads as TGTGCCAGCAGCGTAGGAGGCAGAACGGAGGGCACTGAAGCTTTCTTT. Amino acid sequence: CASSVGGRTEGTEAFF.